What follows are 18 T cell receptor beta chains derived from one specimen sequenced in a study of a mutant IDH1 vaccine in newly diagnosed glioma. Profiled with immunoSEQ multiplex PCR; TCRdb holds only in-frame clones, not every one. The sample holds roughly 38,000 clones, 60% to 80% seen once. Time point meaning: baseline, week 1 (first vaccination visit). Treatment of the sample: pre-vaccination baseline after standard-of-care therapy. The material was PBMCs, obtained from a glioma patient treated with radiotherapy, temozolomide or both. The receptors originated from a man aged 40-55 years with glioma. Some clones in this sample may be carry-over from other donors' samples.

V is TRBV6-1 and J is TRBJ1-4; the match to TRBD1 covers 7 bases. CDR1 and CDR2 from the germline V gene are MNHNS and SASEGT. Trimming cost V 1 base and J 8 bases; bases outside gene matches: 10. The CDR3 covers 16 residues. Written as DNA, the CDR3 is TGTGCCAGCAGTGAAGAATGGGGGACAGACGGAGAAAAACTGTTTTTT. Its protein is CASSEEWGTDGEKLFF.

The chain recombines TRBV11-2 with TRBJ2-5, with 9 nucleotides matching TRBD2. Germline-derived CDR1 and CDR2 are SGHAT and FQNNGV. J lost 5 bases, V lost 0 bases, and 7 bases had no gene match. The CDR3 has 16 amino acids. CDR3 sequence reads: CASSLEWGLAWETQYF. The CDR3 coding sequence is TGTGCCAGCAGCTTAGAATGGGGACTAGCCTGGGAGACCCAGTACTTC.

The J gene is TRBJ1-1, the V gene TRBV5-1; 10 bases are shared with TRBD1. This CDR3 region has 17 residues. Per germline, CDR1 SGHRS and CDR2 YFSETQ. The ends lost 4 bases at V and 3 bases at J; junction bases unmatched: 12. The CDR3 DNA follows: TGCGCCAGCAGCCTAACCATACCGGGACAGGGGTACACTGAAGCTTTCTTT. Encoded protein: CASSLTIPGQGYTEAFF.

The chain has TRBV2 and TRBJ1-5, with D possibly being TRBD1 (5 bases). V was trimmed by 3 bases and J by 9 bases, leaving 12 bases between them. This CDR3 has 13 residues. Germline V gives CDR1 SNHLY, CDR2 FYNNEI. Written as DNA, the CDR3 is TGTGCCAGCAGTGAGGTCAGGGATATGCCCCAGCATTTT. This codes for CASSEVRDMPQHF.

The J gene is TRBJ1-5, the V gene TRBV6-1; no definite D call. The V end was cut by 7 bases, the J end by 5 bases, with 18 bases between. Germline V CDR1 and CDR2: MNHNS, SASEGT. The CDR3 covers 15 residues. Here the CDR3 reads CASTLNKGYYQPQHF. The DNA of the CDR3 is TGTGCCAGCACCCTCAATAAGGGTTACTATCAGCCCCAGCATTTT.

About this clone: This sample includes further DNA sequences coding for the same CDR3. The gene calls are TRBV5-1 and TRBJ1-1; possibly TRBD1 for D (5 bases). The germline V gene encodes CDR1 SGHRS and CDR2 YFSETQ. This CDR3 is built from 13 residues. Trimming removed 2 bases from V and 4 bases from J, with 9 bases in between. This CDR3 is CASSLRGGTEAFF. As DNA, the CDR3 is TGCGCCAGCAGCTTAAGGGGAGGCACTGAAGCTTTCTTT.

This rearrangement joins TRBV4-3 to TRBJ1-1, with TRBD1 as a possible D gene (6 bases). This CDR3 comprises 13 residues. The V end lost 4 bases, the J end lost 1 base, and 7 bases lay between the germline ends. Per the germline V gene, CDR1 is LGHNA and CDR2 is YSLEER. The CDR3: CASSPGQNTEAFF. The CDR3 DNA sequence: TGCGCCAGCAGCCCGGGACAGAACACTGAAGCTTTCTTT.

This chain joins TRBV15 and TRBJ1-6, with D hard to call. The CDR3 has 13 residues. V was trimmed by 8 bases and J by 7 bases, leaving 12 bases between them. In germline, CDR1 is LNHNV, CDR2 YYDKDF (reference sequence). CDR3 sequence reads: CATSGAINSPLHF. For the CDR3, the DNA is TGTGCCACCTCGGGCGCAATAAATTCACCCCTCCACTTT.

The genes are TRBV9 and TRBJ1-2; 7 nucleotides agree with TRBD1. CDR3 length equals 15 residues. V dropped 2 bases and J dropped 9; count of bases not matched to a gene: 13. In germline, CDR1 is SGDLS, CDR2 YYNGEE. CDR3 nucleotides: TGTGCCAGCAGCGTGAGACAGGGATTTGAGGGTAGCTACACCTTC. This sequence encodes CASSVRQGFEGSYTF.

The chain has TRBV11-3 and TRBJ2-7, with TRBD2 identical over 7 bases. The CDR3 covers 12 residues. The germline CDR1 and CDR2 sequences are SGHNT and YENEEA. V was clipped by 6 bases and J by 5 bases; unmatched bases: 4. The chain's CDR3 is CASSSGGNEQYF. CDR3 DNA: TGTGCCAGCAGTTCCGGGGGGAACGAGCAGTACTTC.

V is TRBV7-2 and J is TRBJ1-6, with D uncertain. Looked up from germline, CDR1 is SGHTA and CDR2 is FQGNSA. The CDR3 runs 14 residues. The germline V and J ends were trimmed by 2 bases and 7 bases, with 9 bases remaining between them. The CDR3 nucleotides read TGTGCCAGCAGCTTATTAGGATCAAATTCACCCCTCCACTTT. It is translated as CASSLLGSNSPLHF.

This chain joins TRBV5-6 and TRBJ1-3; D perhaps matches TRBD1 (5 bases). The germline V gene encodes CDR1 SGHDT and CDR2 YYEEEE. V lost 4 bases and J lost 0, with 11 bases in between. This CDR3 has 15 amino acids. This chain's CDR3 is CASSPGRSSGNTIYF. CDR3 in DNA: TGTGCCAGCAGCCCGGGACGGAGCTCTGGAAACACCATATATTTT.

The CDR3, as DNA: TGTGCCAGCAGCGCCCTGGGGAACACCGGGGAGCTGTTTTTT. Amino acids: CASSALGNTGELFF. The chain uses TRBV9 and TRBJ2-2; D remains ambiguous. V was cut by 3 bases and J by 1 base, with 7 bases left in between. In germline, CDR1 is SGDLS, CDR2 YYNGEE. The CDR3 runs to 14 residues.

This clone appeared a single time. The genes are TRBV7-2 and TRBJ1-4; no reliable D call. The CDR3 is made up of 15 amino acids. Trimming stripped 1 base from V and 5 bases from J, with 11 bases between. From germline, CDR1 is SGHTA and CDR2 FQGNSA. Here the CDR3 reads CASSLGPGGNEKLFF. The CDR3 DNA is TGTGCCAGCAGCTTAGGGCCGGGAGGGAATGAAAAACTGTTTTTT.

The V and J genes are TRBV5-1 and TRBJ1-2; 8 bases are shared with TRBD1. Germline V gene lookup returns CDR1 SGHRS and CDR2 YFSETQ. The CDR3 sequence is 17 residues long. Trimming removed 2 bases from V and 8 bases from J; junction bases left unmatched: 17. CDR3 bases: TGCGCCAGCAGCTTCTCGGACAGGGACCTTTGGGCTGGGGGCTACACCTTC. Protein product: CASSFSDRDLWAGGYTF.

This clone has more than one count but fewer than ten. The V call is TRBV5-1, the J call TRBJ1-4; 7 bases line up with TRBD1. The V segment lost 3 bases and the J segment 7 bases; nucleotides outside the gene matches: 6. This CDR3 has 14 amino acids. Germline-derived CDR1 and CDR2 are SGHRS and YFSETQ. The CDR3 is CASSWTGGSEKLFF. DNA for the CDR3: TGCGCCAGCAGCTGGACAGGAGGTAGTGAAAAACTGTTTTTT.

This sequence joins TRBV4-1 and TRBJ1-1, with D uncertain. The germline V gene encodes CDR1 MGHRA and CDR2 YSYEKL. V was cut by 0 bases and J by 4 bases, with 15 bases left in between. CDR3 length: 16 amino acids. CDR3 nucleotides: TGCGCCAGCAGCCAAGAAAAGGTTGCCCATGGCACTGAAGCTTTCTTT. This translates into CASSQEKVAHGTEAFF.

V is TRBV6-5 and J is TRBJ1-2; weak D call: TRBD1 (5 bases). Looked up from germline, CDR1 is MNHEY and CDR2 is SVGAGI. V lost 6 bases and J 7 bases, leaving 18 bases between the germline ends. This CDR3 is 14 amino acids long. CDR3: CASRTLGPKFGYTF. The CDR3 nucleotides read TGTGCCAGCAGGACGCTGGGGCCTAAGTTTGGCTACACCTTC.